Below are 14 T cell receptor beta chains sequenced from a single sample in a study of CD8+ T cells in alopecia areata. Treatment described: oral pan-JAK inhibitor, 5-10 mg twice daily. RNA extraction was followed by reverse transcription into cDNA, which acted as the sequencing template. The protocol was immunoSEQ multiplex PCR, while the TCRdb copy is restricted to in-frame clones and leaves out a portion. In the table there are approximately 280,000 clones, over 45% of which are singletons. The sample in question was CD4+ T cells sorted from blood, obtained at week 24, from a patient treated with tofacitinib. Receptors were obtained from a human donor with alopecia areata.

The CDR3 loop is CATSRTGRNQPQHF. CDR3 in DNA: TGTGCCACCAGCAGGACAGGCCGCAATCAGCCCCAGCATTTT. The rearrangement links TRBV15 to TRBJ1-5; D is possibly TRBD1 (6 bases). Trimming took off 3 bases at V and 2 bases at J, with 8 bases between the two ends. Germline-derived CDR1 and CDR2 are LNHNV and YYDKDF (reference sequence). The CDR3 spans 14 residues.

The chain combines TRBV30 with TRBJ2-4; the D is unclear. Germline CDR1 reads GTSNPN; CDR2 reads SVGIG (reference sequence). The CDR3 is 13 residues long. V was clipped by 4 bases and J by 2 bases, with 9 bases between them. The DNA for the CDR3 is TGTGCCTGGACTTTAGGGACCAAAAACATTCAGTACTTC. Translating gives CAWTLGTKNIQYF.

This clone was detected once. This chain joins TRBV29-1 and TRBJ1-1; 9 bases are shared with TRBD1. The CDR3 is made up of 13 amino acids. V was pared by 7 bases and J by 1 base, with 4 bases of the junction left unmatched. The germline CDR1 and CDR2 sequences are SQVTM and ANQGSEA. For the CDR3, the DNA is TGCAGCGAAAGGGACAGGGCGAACACTGAAGCTTTCTTT. Its protein is CSERDRANTEAFF.

The chain is built from TRBV7-2 and TRBJ1-1, with 8 bases matching TRBD1. CDR1 and CDR2 (germline): SGHTA, FQGNSA. The CDR3 length is 18 residues. After removal of 2 bases from V and 0 bases from J, the junction contained 11 bases not matched to a gene. CDR3 region: CASSLFWSGQALNTEAFF. CDR3 sequence (DNA): TGTGCCAGCAGCTTATTTTGGTCGGGACAGGCTTTGAACACTGAAGCTTTCTTT. Full variable domain (missing parts from reference TRBV7-2 and TRBJ1-1): GAGVSQSPSNKVTEKGKDVELRCDPISGHTALYWYRQSLGQGLEFLIYFQGNSAPDKSGLPSDRFSAERTGGSVSTLTIQRTQQEDSAVYLCASSLFWSGQALNTEAFFGQGTRLTVV.

In this sample, this clone turned up a few times. This sequence joins TRBV11-2 and TRBJ2-3, with TRBD1 identical over 7 bases. The trim removed 5 bases at V and 0 bases at J, leaving 8 bases unmatched. The germline CDR1 and CDR2 sequences are SGHAT and FQNNGV. The length of the CDR3 is 16 residues. The CDR3 protein is CASSRQGVGSTDTQYF. The CDR3, as DNA: TGTGCCAGCAGCCGCCAGGGGGTAGGAAGCACAGATACGCAGTATTTT.

The chain carries TRBV30 and TRBJ1-2, with D unresolved. Trimming removed 4 bases at V and 0 bases at J, with 6 bases between. The CDR3 loop spans 12 amino acids. Germline V gene data show CDR1 as GTSNPN and CDR2 as SVGIG (reference sequence). The CDR3 DNA follows: TGTGCCTGGAAACAGACTAACTATGGCTACACCTTC. Translation gives CAWKQTNYGYTF.

This clone was observed a few times. This sequence joins TRBV27 and TRBJ2-5; the D gene is possibly TRBD2 (5 bases). V was clipped by 0 bases and J by 6 bases, with 8 bases between them. There are 13 residues in the CDR3. Germline-derived CDR1 and CDR2 are MNHEY and SMNVEV (reference sequence). As DNA, the CDR3 is TGTGCCAGCAGTTTATCTTCCGGGAAGACCCAGTACTTC. It specifies CASSLSSGKTQYF.

This clone was seen more than once but under ten times. The chain carries TRBV10-3 and TRBJ2-7; D gene unclear. The CDR3 extends over 14 amino acids. Germline loops: CDR1 ENHRY, CDR2 SYGVKD. Trimming removed 0 bases from V and 3 bases from J, with 9 bases in between. CDR3 region: CAISESSEIYEQYF. For the CDR3, the DNA is TGTGCCATCAGTGAGTCATCGGAGATCTACGAGCAGTACTTC.

This clone was counted a single time. The rearrangement joins TRBV28 to TRBJ2-7; D ambiguous. This CDR3 region has 12 residues. V was cut by 2 bases and J by 4 bases, with 6 bases left in between. Per germline, CDR1 MDHEN and CDR2 SYDVKM. The CDR3 sequence is CASSLQEYEQYF. CDR3 DNA: TGTGCCAGCAGTTTACAGGAATACGAGCAGTACTTC.

This clone was seen a handful of times. V usage is TRBV29-1 and J usage is TRBJ2-2; TRBD1 aligns across 9 bases. Looked up from germline, CDR1 is SQVTM and CDR2 is ANQGSEA. The CDR3 loop spans 14 amino acids. With V trimmed by 1 base and J by 4 bases, 1 base remained unmatched. As DNA, the CDR3 is TGCAGCGTTGAAGGACAGGGGGGCACCGGGGAGCTGTTTTTT. Translation gives CSVEGQGGTGELFF.

The chain employs TRBV13 and TRBJ2-3; TRBD2 aligns across 8 bases. Germline loops: CDR1 PRHDT, CDR2 FYEKMQ (reference sequence). V gave up 4 bases and J gave up 5 bases; unmatched junction bases: 8. The CDR3 length is 15 residues. This CDR3 is CASSSSGGAEDTQYF. The DNA of the CDR3 is TGTGCCAGCAGCTCCAGCGGGGGCGCAGAAGATACGCAGTATTTT.

This clone has more than one count but fewer than ten. Other nucleotide sequences in the sample specify the same CDR3. The chain has TRBV2 and TRBJ2-7; the D is unclear. The CDR3 is made up of 11 amino acids. The V end lost 1 base, the J end lost 4 bases, and 2 bases lay between the germline ends. Germline V gene sequence: CDR1 SNHLY, CDR2 FYNNEI. The CDR3: CASSEGYEQYF. CDR3 nucleotides: TGTGCCAGCAGTGAAGGGTACGAGCAGTACTTC.

This clone was detected only a few times. The chain employs TRBV6-5 and TRBJ1-2; 9 bases are a match to TRBD1. The V gene end was trimmed by 2 bases and the J gene end by 2 bases; junction bases not matched to a gene: 0. The CDR3 runs 14 residues. Germline V gene sequence: CDR1 MNHEY, CDR2 SVGAGI. The CDR3 region is CASSYDRGNYGYTF. The CDR3 bases are TGTGCCAGCAGTTACGACAGGGGGAACTATGGCTACACCTTC.

The rearrangement links TRBV2 to TRBJ1-2; TRBD1 agrees at 8 bases. Germline CDR1 is SNHLY and CDR2 is FYNNEI. The V and J ends lost 6 bases and 8 bases, in that order; junction bases with no gene match: 8. The CDR3 has 13 amino acids. The CDR3, as DNA: TGTGCCAGCAGACGAACCACAGGGGGAGGCTACACCTTC. It translates to CASRRTTGGGYTF. Using reference TRBV2 and TRBJ1-2 for the parts outside the CDR3, the full variable domain is EPEVTQTPSHQVTQMGQEVILRCVPISNHLYFYWYRQILGQKVEFLVSFYNNEISEKSEIFDDQFSVERPDGSNFTLKIRSTKLEDSAMYFCASRRTTGGGYTFGSGTRLTVV.